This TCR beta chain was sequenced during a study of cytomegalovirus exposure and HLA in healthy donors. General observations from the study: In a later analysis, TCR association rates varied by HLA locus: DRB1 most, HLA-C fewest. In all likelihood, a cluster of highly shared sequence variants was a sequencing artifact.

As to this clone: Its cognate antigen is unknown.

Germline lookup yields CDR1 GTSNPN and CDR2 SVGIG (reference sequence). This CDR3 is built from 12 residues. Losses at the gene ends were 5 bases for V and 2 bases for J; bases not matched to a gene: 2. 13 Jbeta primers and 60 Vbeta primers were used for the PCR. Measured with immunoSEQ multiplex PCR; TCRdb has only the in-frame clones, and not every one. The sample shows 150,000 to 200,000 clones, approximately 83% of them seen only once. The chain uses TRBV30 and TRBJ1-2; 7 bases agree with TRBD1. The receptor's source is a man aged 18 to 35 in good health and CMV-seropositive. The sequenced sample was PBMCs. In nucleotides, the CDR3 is TGTGCCTGGGTACAGGGGAACTATGGCTACACCTTC. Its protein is CAWVQGNYGYTF. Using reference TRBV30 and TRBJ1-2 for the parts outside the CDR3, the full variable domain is SQTIHQWPATLVQPVGSPLSLECTVEGTSNPNLYWYRQAAGRGLQLLFYSVGIGQISSEVPQNLSASRPQDRQFILSSKKLLLSDSGFYLCAWVQGNYGYTFGSGTRLTVV.